What follows describes a single T cell receptor beta chain. Antigen unknown. Sample time point: neoterminal ileum biopsy at postoperative endoscopy, about 6 months after surgery. These data are taken from a study of T cell repertoires in ileal Crohn's disease. About the research overall: Surgery for a complication: stricturing in 61%, penetrating in about 39%. Thiopurines (around 10) or anti-TNF agents (approximately 19) were given postoperatively to about half.

Broader study findings: Clonality above 26.8% at surgery always came with endoscopic recurrence.

Profiling relied on immunoSEQ multiplex PCR, and the TCRdb table lists in-frame clones only, not all of them. The sample records 9,500 to 15,000 clones, 75% to 85% being singletons. The V gene lost 5 bases and the J gene lost 2 bases, with 16 bases spanning the gap. Germline V CDR1 and CDR2: SGHAT, FQNNGV. This CDR3 has 15 amino acids. The sequenced sample was ileal tissue. V gene TRBV11-2 combines with J gene TRBJ2-7, with D hard to call. The receptor comes from an adult with Crohn's disease. CDR3 sequence: CASSPTARKAYEQYF. CDR3 DNA: TGTGCCAGCAGCCCGACTGCCCGGAAGGCCTACGAGCAGTACTTC. Together with reference TRBV11-2 and TRBJ2-7, the CDR3 gives the full variable domain: EAGVAQSPRYKIIEKRQSVAFWCNPISGHATLYWYQQILGQGPKLLIQFQNNGVVDDSQLPKDRFSAERLKGVDSTLKIQPAKLEDSAVYLCASSPTARKAYEQYFGPGTRLTVT.